These 9 T cell receptor beta chains came from one sample sequenced in a study of CD8 T cells in Susac syndrome. RNA amounts of 0.5 to 1 ug underwent reverse transcription with random hexamers. TCRdb reprocessed the immunoSEQ multiplex PCR reads via MiXCR and lists one record per CDR3 protein. The sample consists of approximately 260,000 distinct CDR3 sequences, around 96% of them appearing once. Sequenced material: CD4+ T cells from PBMCs. The receptors come from a human donor with Susac syndrome.

The chain couples TRBV29-1 to TRBJ2-7, with D hard to call. Germline CDR1 is SQVTM and CDR2 is ANQGSEA. The CDR3 sequence is 13 residues long. Trimming left V 6 bases short and J 2 bases short, with 14 bases between. The CDR3 nucleotides read TGCAGCGTCGCATCCCTTAGAACCTACGAGCAGTACTTC. Translating it yields CSVASLRTYEQYF.

The chain joins TRBV15 to TRBJ1-5, with TRBD1 matching over 9 bases. Germline V gene lookup returns CDR1 LNHNV and CDR2 YYDKDF (reference sequence). CDR3 length equals 14 residues. The trim removed 11 bases at V and 1 base at J, leaving 6 bases unmatched. This CDR3 is CAANRGLSNQPQHF. The CDR3 nucleotides read TGTGCCGCAAACAGGGGGCTCAGCAATCAGCCCCAGCATTTT.

The count of this clonotype is one. V gene TRBV7-8 combines with J gene TRBJ1-1; D is unresolved. V lost 4 bases to trimming and J lost 6 bases, with 12 bases between them. From germline, CDR1 is SGHVS and CDR2 FQNEAQ. CDR3 length: 13 residues. The CDR3 protein is CASSSSVRPEAFF. As DNA, the CDR3 is TGTGCCAGCAGCTCGAGCGTTCGGCCTGAAGCTTTCTTT.

This rearrangement joins TRBV12-3 or TRBV12-4 to TRBJ1-5, with 8 positions matching TRBD1. The CDR3 has 18 residues. Germline trimming cut 7 bases from V and 0 bases from J; bases unmatched to any gene: 14. The CDR3 nucleotides read TGTGCCAGCACGGGGGACAGGCCAAGCTTATATAGCAATCAGCCCCAGCATTTT. The encoded protein is CASTGDRPSLYSNQPQHF.

The rearrangement links TRBV28 to TRBJ1-2; tentatively, D is TRBD1 (5 bases). The CDR3 runs to 15 residues. Trimming stripped 8 bases from V and 1 base from J, with 17 bases between. Per germline, CDR1 MDHEN and CDR2 SYDVKM. CDR3 DNA sequence: TGTGCCAGCCTCGGTCCGGGGGTAGATAACTATGGCTACACCTTC. Its translation is CASLGPGVDNYGYTF.

This chain uses TRBV15 with TRBJ1-1; D gene uncertain. V was trimmed by 2 bases and J by 6 bases, leaving 16 bases between them. CDR1 and CDR2 from the germline V gene are LNHNV and YYDKDF (reference sequence). The CDR3 consists of 15 residues. CDR3: CATSRRSGVVAEAFF. The CDR3 bases are TGTGCCACCAGCAGACGATCTGGAGTTGTGGCTGAAGCTTTCTTT.

This chain connects TRBV27 to TRBJ2-3; 10 bases fit TRBD2. With V trimmed by 4 bases and J by 1 base, 14 bases remained unmatched. Germline V lookup: CDR1 MNHEY, CDR2 SMNVEV (reference sequence). The CDR3 runs to 19 residues. CDR3 sequence (DNA): TGTGCCAGCAGTTCCGATGGGACTAGCGTGACTCGGGGCACAGATACGCAGTATTTT. This codes for CASSSDGTSVTRGTDTQYF.

This CDR3 reads CASSQVGRSGNTIYF. The CDR3 DNA is TGTGCCAGCAGCCAAGTGGGCAGGAGTGGAAACACCATATATTTT. The rearrangement uses TRBV3-1 and TRBJ1-3; D is unresolved. This CDR3 contains 15 residues. Germline V CDR1 and CDR2: LGHDT, YNNKEL (reference sequence). V was pared by 1 base and J by 3 bases, with 10 bases between.

CDR3 sequence reads: CASSAGGTKLKQYF. In nucleotides, the CDR3 is TGTGCCAGCTCAGCCGGGGGGACAAAACTGAAGCAGTACTTC. The chain is built from TRBV18 and TRBJ2-7; TRBD2 is a possible D gene (7 bases). Trimming took 5 bases from V and 8 from J, leaving 19 bases between them. This CDR3 has 14 amino acids. In germline, CDR1 is KGHSH, CDR2 LQKENI.